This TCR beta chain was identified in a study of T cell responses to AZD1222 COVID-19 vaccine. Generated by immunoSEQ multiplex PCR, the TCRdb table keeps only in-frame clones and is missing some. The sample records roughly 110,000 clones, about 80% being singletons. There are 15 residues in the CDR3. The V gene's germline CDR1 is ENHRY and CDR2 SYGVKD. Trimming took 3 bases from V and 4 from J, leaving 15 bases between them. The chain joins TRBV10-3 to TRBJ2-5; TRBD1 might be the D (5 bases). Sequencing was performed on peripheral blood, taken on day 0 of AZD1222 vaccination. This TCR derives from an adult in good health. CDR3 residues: CAISERSGFSETQYF. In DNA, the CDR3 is TGTGCCATCAGTGAACGGTCAGGGTTTTCAGAGACCCAGTACTTC.